This T cell receptor (beta chain) comes out of a study of shared clonotypes between healthy human individuals. In the naive CD8 group, cells lacked CD45RO and were positively selected for CCR7, so terminally differentiated effector memory CD45RA+ cells were left out. General study points: Estimated richness values were generally larger in naive subsets than in memory subsets.

Assay execution proceeded at the deep level. The table came from immunoSEQ multiplex PCR; TCRdb's copy has only in-frame clones and leaves some out. Of over 2,000,000 clones in the sample, about 94% are singletons; the top ten hold 1.5% to 2%. The CDR3 runs to 14 residues. The germline V gene encodes CDR1 MDHEN and CDR2 SYDVKM. V was cut by 3 bases and J by 5 bases, with 13 bases left in between. On this clone itself: Its specificity is unknown.

The chain uses TRBV28 and TRBJ2-5, with a tentative D call TRBD2 (5 bases). The sequenced sample consisted of naive CD8+ T cells from PBMCs. The clonotype originates from a man aged 18 to 29 in good health. Some clones in this sample may be carry-over from other donors' samples. The CDR3 here is CASSFGVWRETQYF. In DNA, the CDR3 is TGTGCCAGCAGTTTTGGGGTTTGGAGGGAGACCCAGTACTTC.